This T cell receptor beta chain was identified during a study of T-cell memory formation after mild COVID-19. TCRdb reprocessed the 5' RACE reads with MiXCR, giving one entry per CDR3 protein. In the table there are around 130,000 distinct CDR3 sequences, approximately 6.3% of which are singletons. After removal of 6 bases from V and 3 bases from J, the junction contained 4 bases not matched to a gene. The CDR3 runs to 14 residues. This clonotype was seen a handful of times. V usage is TRBV12-3 or TRBV12-4 and J usage is TRBJ2-2, with 7 bases lining up with TRBD1. The TCR was taken from an adult woman who had mild COVID-19 (a few samples of this study predate the infection). Cell type and time point are not known. The material sequenced was PBMCs or a T cell subset sorted from them (not recorded which). CDR3 sequence: CASSHRGDTGELFF. The DNA of the CDR3 is TGTGCCAGCAGCCACAGGGGAGACACCGGGGAGCTGTTTTTT.